This T cell receptor beta chain comes out of a study of T-cell memory formation after mild COVID-19. Of note for this clonotype: Its specificity is unknown.

CDR1 and CDR2 (germline): MNHEY, SMNVEV (reference sequence). The CDR3 is made up of 14 amino acids. V shed 2 bases and J 3 bases; nucleotides not matched to a gene: 1. Whole-study findings and limits: The appearance of some responding clones in pre-infection memory suggested that cross-reactive memory joined.

UMIs and sample barcodes were carried by the TCR alpha and TCR beta cDNA libraries that 5'RACE produced using constant-segment primers. MiXCR was run by TCRdb on the 5' RACE reads, yielding one entry per CDR3 protein. The repertoire holds roughly 80,000 distinct CDR3 sequences, with about 14% as singletons. The clonotype originates from an adult woman who had mild COVID-19 (a few samples of this study predate the infection). Cell type and time point are not known. The sequencing sample was made of PBMCs or a T cell subset sorted from them (not recorded which). V is TRBV27 and J is TRBJ2-3, with 8 bases that match TRBD1. CDR3 residues: CASSLRDRTDTQYF. DNA of the CDR3: TGTGCCAGCAGTTTAAGGGACAGGACAGATACGCAGTATTTT.